The following is a TCR beta chain sequence with its context. This sample is drawn from a study of T cells after yellow fever vaccination. Looking at the study overall: Where fractions had low cell numbers, libraries were prepared from them with the SMART-Seq v4 Ultra Low Input RNA kit.

MiXCR was run by TCRdb on the 5' RACE reads, yielding one entry per CDR3 protein. The table includes about 630,000 distinct CDR3 sequences, 9% to 15% detected once. This TCR was sampled from a man younger than 40 who received the YFV17D yellow fever vaccine. Sequencing was performed on PBMCs, taken on the day of the yellow fever booster vaccination.

CDR3 region: CSALLAGRETQYF. The CDR3 DNA reads TGCAGTGCTCTACTAGCGGGGCGAGAGACCCAGTACTTC. The rearrangement uses TRBV20-1 and TRBJ2-5, with 10 bases lining up with TRBD2. CDR1 and CDR2 (germline): DFQATT, SNEGSKA (reference sequence). Trimming at V came to 5 bases and at J to 4 bases, leaving 4 bases not matched to a gene. The CDR3 totals 13 residues.